This TCR beta chain was sequenced during a study of T-cell reconstitution after alpha-beta-depleted transplantation in children. This clonotype appeared many times. Its antigen is currently unknown. General study findings and limits: Approximately two months post-transplant, alpha-beta T cells reportedly originated from several hundred expanded graft clones. Surviving recipient T cells and thymic progenitors underlay high day-60 TCRbeta diversity in some patients. Once a year had passed after transplant, T-cell counts and diversity came mostly from newly produced T cells.

The CDR3 loop spans 15 amino acids. V was clipped by 3 bases and J by 2 bases, with 11 bases between them. In germline, CDR1 is LNHNV, CDR2 YYDKDF (reference sequence). Researchers prepared the TCRbeta library using unique molecular identifiers, the study reports. TCRdb re-analysed the PCR reads in MiXCR, keeping a single row per CDR3 protein. The table records about 160,000 distinct CDR3 sequences, approximately 10% of them present only once. This clonotype was obtained from a boy aged 2 to 9 with acute myeloid leukemia, due to receive a stem cell transplant. The genes are TRBV15 and TRBJ2-1; tentatively, D is TRBD2 (5 bases). The specimen was PBMCs, collected before TCRalphabeta/CD19-depleted stem cell transplant. The CDR3 is CATSSAGNTYNEQFF. Here the CDR3 DNA reads TGTGCCACCAGCAGTGCCGGGAACACCTACAATGAGCAGTTCTTC.